The 8 T cell receptor beta chains given below trace back to one sample, sequenced in a study of tumor and adjacent non-tumor tissue in lung cancer. A modified ARM-PCR protocol with three rounds of nested PCR amplified TCRbeta. MiXCR was run by TCRdb on the multiplex PCR reads, yielding one entry per CDR3 protein. The sample has tens of thousands of distinct CDR3 sequences, 76% seen once. RNA was extracted from bulk tissue without any cell sorting. The normal lung tissue was taken more than 3 cm from the tumor edge. The sequenced sample consisted of distant non-tumor lung tissue. These receptors were obtained from a man in his 70s with non-small cell lung cancer.

With respect to this clonotype: One end of the junction does not line up with germline, which may come from a read error. The rearrangement uses TRBV11-2 and TRBJ1-1, with D uncertain. Germline CDR1 reads SGHAT; CDR2 reads FQNNGV. The CDR3 is 15 amino acids. The CDR3 nucleotides are TGTGCCAGCAGTTTTGCCAATTCAAGGAACACTGAAGCTTCCTTT. This codes for CASSFANSRNTEASF.

As for this clonotype: The conserved phenylalanine or tryptophan normally closing the CDR3 is absent here, so this likely arose from a read error. It is unclear where the CDR3 begins or ends on the DNA, so no DNA is shown, and the CDR3 is as TCRdb lists it. J is TRBJ2-1 and V is TRBV6-2 or TRBV6-3. Germline values: CDR1 MNHEY, CDR2 SVGEGT. The CDR3 spans 13 residues, counting both ends. The CDR3 sequence: CAGSNRPAGEKFI.

The chain employs TRBV5-4 and TRBJ1-2; possible D gene TRBD1, 5 bases. Per germline, CDR1 SGHNT and CDR2 YYREEE (reference sequence). The CDR3 runs to 16 residues. V was trimmed by 10 bases and J by 4 bases, leaving 26 bases between them. DNA for the CDR3: TGTGCCTGCTGCTGGCCAATCCCAAGGGGTCTCTATGGCTACACCTTC. This translates into CACCWPIPRGLYGYTF.

The chain uses TRBV6-1 and TRBJ1-3; tentatively, D is TRBD1 (6 bases). The V gene's germline CDR1 is MNHNS and CDR2 SASEGT. CDR3 length: 14 residues. Trimming removed 5 bases at V and 6 bases at J, with 14 bases between. CDR3 amino acids: CASSQGICVNTIYF. The CDR3 coding sequence is TGTGCCAGCAGTCAGGGGATCTGTGTAAACACCATATATTTT.

This clonotype came up many times. The chain employs TRBV4-2 and TRBJ2-2; TRBD2 agrees at 8 bases. The CDR3 is made up of 17 amino acids. Germline CDR1 is LGHNA and CDR2 is YNFKEQ. V was pared by 1 base and J by 6 bases, with 10 bases of the junction left unmatched. This CDR3 reads CASSQVKISGVSGELFF. DNA of the CDR3: TGTGCCAGCAGCCAAGTTAAGATTAGCGGGGTTTCCGGGGAGCTGTTTTTT.

Concerning this clonotype itself: Mismatch with germline at one junction end may stem from a read error. The CDR3 DNA reads as TGTGCCAGCAGTGAGTGGCAGAACACCGGGGAGCTGTGTTTT. It encodes CASSEWQNTGELCF. The chain is built from TRBV2 and TRBJ2-2; a weak D match, TRBD2 (5 bases). This CDR3 region has 14 residues. The germline CDR1 and CDR2 sequences are SNHLY and FYNNEI.

Concerning this clonotype itself: Compared with germline, one end of the junction differs, possibly owing to a read error. This rearrangement joins TRBV6-1 to TRBJ2-7; the D gene could be TRBD1 or TRBD2 (7 bases each). The length of the CDR3 is 14 residues. Germline CDR1 is MNHNS and CDR2 is SASEGT. The CDR3: CASSETGGTAEQYF. The CDR3 coding sequence is TGTGCCAGCAGTGAAACCGGGGGGACAGCCGAGCAGTATTTC.

Comments on this clonotype: The junction differs from germline at one of its ends, possibly a read error. V and J are TRBV4-1 and TRBJ1-2; weak D call: TRBD1 (5 bases). From germline, CDR1 is MGHRA and CDR2 YSYEKL. CDR3 length: 18 amino acids. CDR3 sequence reads: CASSQEGRTAPWDYDYTF. In DNA form, the CDR3 reads TGCGCCAGCAGCCAAGAGGGACGGACGGCCCCGTGGGACTATGACTACACCTTC.